The clone carrying this T cell receptor (beta chain) was observed a single time. Healthy Caucasian individuals from Russia aged about 6 to 90 served as donors. A minimum of 5 micrograms of total RNA was extracted per sample. PCR was performed a second time for roughly 7 to 12 cycles using a sample-barcoded 5' primer and a J-beta primer mix. TCRdb analysed the 5' RACE reads with MiXCR anew, one entry per CDR3 protein. Of about 1,400,000 distinct CDR3 sequences in the sample, approximately 59% were seen once. CDR1 is MNHEY, CDR2 SVGEGT, per germline. Trimming left V 5 bases short and J 4 bases short, with 11 bases between. The CDR3 totals 13 residues. The sample originates from a study of blood T cells in healthy people across ages.

Source material: blood. The V call is TRBV6-2 or TRBV6-3, the J call TRBJ2-5; TRBD1 is a possible D gene (5 bases). The clonotype originates from a man aged 18 to 30 in good health. The CDR3, as DNA: TGTGCCAGCAGTACAGGACACCGAGAGACCCAGTACTTC. As protein: CASSTGHRETQYF.